Each of the 28 T cell receptor beta chains below was sequenced from the same sample in a study of graft-versus-host responses after intestinal transplantation. What these receptors recognize is not known. Sequencing was performed with immunoSEQ multiplex PCR; in TCRdb, only in-frame clones are kept and a portion is missing. The sample has around 78,000 clones, more than 75% seen once. Material: unstimulated CD8+ T cells sorted from spleen or lymph node cells, obtained before transplant. These receptors were taken from a human donor who was the organ donor for an intestinal transplant.

The chain employs TRBV28 and TRBJ1-5, with TRBD1 matching 11 bases. Germline CDR1 reads MDHEN; CDR2 reads SYDVKM. The V gene end was trimmed by 5 bases and the J gene end by 3 bases; junction bases not matched to a gene: 6. The length of the CDR3 is 16 residues. CDR3 sequence (DNA): TGTGCCAGCAGTCTGGGGACAGGGGGTTTCAATCAGCCCCAGCATTTT. This codes for CASSLGTGGFNQPQHF.

Points on this clone: The junction and the germline gene differ at one end; a read error may be behind it. Different DNA sequences within this sample yield the same CDR3. The chain uses TRBV6-5 and TRBJ2-7; D gene unclear. CDR1 and CDR2 (germline): MNHEY, SVGAGI. The CDR3 sequence is 11 residues long. The chain's CDR3 is CASSHSYEQYF. The DNA for the CDR3 is TGTGCCAGCAGTCACTCCTACGAGCAGTACTTC.

The chain recombines TRBV6-4 with TRBJ2-2, with D uncertain. Between the trimmed V and J ends, which lost 0 bases and 5 bases, there was a span of 10 bases. Germline CDR1 is MRHNA and CDR2 is SNTAGT. This CDR3 is 15 amino acids long. CDR3 protein: CASSDSSALTGELFF. The DNA for the CDR3 is TGTGCCAGCAGTGACTCATCTGCTCTTACCGGGGAGCTGTTTTTT.

The V call is TRBV23-1, the J call TRBJ1-2; D unclear. TRBV23-1 carries the ORF label, with uncertain function. This CDR3 contains 12 residues. V was pared by 7 bases and J by 8 bases, with 14 bases between. In DNA, the CDR3 is TGCGCCAGCACCCCCCCCCGGGGAGGCTACACCTTC. It specifies CASTPPRGGYTF.

The V call is TRBV27, the J call TRBJ2-2; D could derive from TRBD1 or TRBD2 (5 bases each). Germline lookup yields CDR1 MNHEY and CDR2 SMNVEV (reference sequence). The CDR3 is 15 amino acids. V lost 5 bases and J 5 bases, leaving 15 bases between the germline ends. The DNA of the CDR3 is TGTGCCAGCAGTGTAGGGACCTGGGGGACCGGGGAGCTGTTTTTT. Protein product: CASSVGTWGTGELFF.

V usage is TRBV10-1 and J usage is TRBJ1-1; maybe TRBD1 (5 bases). The CDR3 sequence is 21 residues long. Germline CDR1 reads WNHNN; CDR2 reads SYGVQD (reference sequence). Trimming stripped 1 base from V and 0 bases from J, with 27 bases between. CDR3 in amino acids: CASSEWGGLGGTAPMNTEAFF. The DNA for the CDR3 is TGCGCCAGCAGTGAGTGGGGGGGTCTGGGGGGGACTGCACCAATGAACACTGAAGCTTTCTTT.

In this sample, this clone turned up once. J is TRBJ1-6 and V is TRBV5-6; D is ambiguous. Trimming stripped 0 bases from V and 4 bases from J, with 14 bases between. Germline V gives CDR1 SGHDT, CDR2 YYEEEE. This CDR3 has 17 residues. CDR3 sequence (DNA): TGTGCCAGCAGCTTGGATCCACAGAAAGCTTATAATTCACCCCTCCACTTT. This sequence encodes CASSLDPQKAYNSPLHF.

This rearrangement joins TRBV6-1 to TRBJ1-5; D is ambiguous. The germline CDR1 and CDR2 sequences are MNHNS and SASEGT. The CDR3 has 16 residues. Deletions cut 1 base from V and 3 bases from J, with 13 bases between. The CDR3 reads CASSEGGHISNQPQHF. The CDR3 region has the DNA TGTGCCAGCAGTGAAGGGGGTCATATTTCCAATCAGCCCCAGCATTTT.

The genes are TRBV4-1 and TRBJ1-1, with 8 bases matching TRBD1. Germline CDR1 and CDR2: MGHRA and YSYEKL. This CDR3 has 14 amino acids. V was clipped by 3 bases and J by 3 bases; unmatched bases: 3. The DNA of the CDR3 is TGCGCCAGCAGCCACCAGACAGGGGACACTGAAGCTTTCTTT. This sequence encodes CASSHQTGDTEAFF.

This clone was seen a few times. The chain couples TRBV6-1 to TRBJ2-7, with 8 bases fitting TRBD1. The CDR3 is 15 residues long. V was pared by 3 bases and J by 2 bases, with 6 bases of the junction left unmatched. Germline V lookup: CDR1 MNHNS, CDR2 SASEGT. In DNA, the CDR3 is TGTGCCAGCAGTGACCGGACAGGGAGTGCCTACGAGCAGTACTTC. Translated: CASSDRTGSAYEQYF.

The chain is built from TRBV4-1 and TRBJ1-4; D call uncertain. The CDR3 length is 11 residues. V was clipped by 1 base and J by 8 bases, with 2 bases between them. Germline V gene data show CDR1 as MGHRA and CDR2 as YSYEKL. The CDR3 region has the DNA TGCGCCAGCAGCCAAGCGGAAAAACTGTTTTTT. Protein product: CASSQAEKLFF.

Note on this clone: The sample holds other DNA sequences that translate to the same CDR3. The CDR3 sequence is CASRLTGFYEQYF. The CDR3 bases are TGTGCCAGCAGACTGACAGGGTTCTACGAGCAGTACTTC. The chain recombines TRBV28 with TRBJ2-7; 7 bases match TRBD1. The germline CDR1 and CDR2 sequences are MDHEN and SYDVKM. Trimming removed 6 bases from V and 3 bases from J; junction bases left unmatched: 5. CDR3 length: 13 residues.

This chain uses TRBV5-1 with TRBJ1-6; TRBD1 is a possible D gene (6 bases). This CDR3 comprises 14 residues. V was shortened by 1 base and J by 9 bases, with 11 bases between the two germline ends. CDR1 and CDR2 (germline): SGHRS, YFSETQ. CDR3 amino acids: CASSLRDKISPLHF. The CDR3 bases are TGCGCCAGCAGCTTGCGGGACAAAATTTCACCCCTCCACTTT.

The chain is built from TRBV5-1 and TRBJ1-1; D may be TRBD1 (6 bases). The V gene's germline CDR1 is SGHRS and CDR2 YFSETQ. Between the trimmed V and J ends, which lost 4 bases and 0 bases, there was a span of 16 bases. The CDR3 runs 16 residues. The CDR3 spells CASSPSYQGLNTEAFF. CDR3 coding DNA: TGCGCCAGCAGCCCATCTTACCAGGGGTTGAACACTGAAGCTTTCTTT.

V usage is TRBV5-1 and J usage is TRBJ2-1, with 14 bases aligning to TRBD2. This CDR3 spans 16 amino acids. Germline-derived CDR1 and CDR2 are SGHRS and YFSETQ. The J segment lost 9 bases and the V segment lost 3 bases, leaving 8 bases of the junction unmatched. The CDR3 loop reads CASSWTGLAGVGEQFF. The CDR3 nucleotides read TGCGCCAGCAGCTGGACGGGACTAGCGGGGGTCGGTGAGCAGTTCTTC.

The chain joins TRBV27 to TRBJ2-7; no firm D call. From germline, CDR1 is MNHEY and CDR2 SMNVEV (reference sequence). CDR3 length: 14 residues. Trimming pared 5 bases from V and 7 bases from J, leaving 18 bases between. The CDR3 nucleotides are TGTGCCAGCAGTCGCGCGCCTGGTGGGCCGGAGCAGTACTTC. Protein product: CASSRAPGGPEQYF.

The rearrangement links TRBV21-1 to TRBJ2-7; the D segment call TRBD2 is taken from the table without a DNA check. TRBV21-1 is reported as a pseudogene. This CDR3 has 14 amino acids. CDR3 protein: CASSKASGAFEQYF. The CDR3 DNA is TGTGCCAGCAGCAAAGCTAGCGGGGCCTTTGAGCAGTACTTC.

This clone has a single count. V is TRBV14 and J is TRBJ2-1; perhaps TRBD1 as D (6 bases). Germline V CDR1 and CDR2: SGHDN, FVKESK. V dropped 3 bases and J dropped 6 bases, with 12 bases sitting between them. This CDR3 region has 14 residues. The CDR3 DNA sequence: TGTGCCAGCAGCCAGGTTGGGGGCCTCAATGAGCAGTTCTTC. Amino acid sequence: CASSQVGGLNEQFF.

This clone came up a few times. This chain connects TRBV7-8 to TRBJ1-5; the D is unclear. The CDR3 has 15 residues. Germline V CDR1 and CDR2: SGHVS, FQNEAQ. Trimming pared 5 bases from V and 0 bases from J, leaving 11 bases between. The CDR3 region has the DNA TGTGCCAGCAGCCTAGAGGACGGTAGCAATCAGCCCCAGCATTTT. This translates into CASSLEDGSNQPQHF. The full variable domain, completed using reference TRBV7-8 and TRBJ1-5, is GAGVSQSPRYKVAKRGQDVALRCDPISGHVSLFWYQQALGQGPEFLTYFQNEAQLDKSGLPSDRFFAERPEGSVSTLKIQRTQQEDSAVYLCASSLEDGSNQPQHFGDGTRLSIL.

The gene calls are TRBV6-1 and TRBJ1-2; D gene uncertain. Trimming removed 3 bases from V and 5 bases from J, with 10 bases in between. The CDR3 loop spans 13 amino acids. Germline V CDR1 and CDR2: MNHNS, SASEGT. As DNA, the CDR3 is TGTGCCAGCAGTGACTTTACGGATTATGGCTACACCTTC. The encoded protein is CASSDFTDYGYTF.

The chain joins TRBV30 to TRBJ1-2; the D is unclear. Germline-derived CDR1 and CDR2 are GTSNPN and SVGIG (reference sequence). The CDR3 covers 15 residues. The germline V and J ends were trimmed by 2 bases and 3 bases, with 16 bases remaining between them. The CDR3 sequence is CAWSTDLNLYYGYTF. For the CDR3, the DNA is TGTGCCTGGAGTACGGACCTTAACCTTTACTATGGCTACACCTTC. The whole variable domain, remainder taken from reference TRBV30 and TRBJ1-2, is SQTIHQWPATLVQPVGSPLSLECTVEGTSNPNLYWYRQAAGRGLQLLFYSVGIGQISSEVPQNLSASRPQDRQFILSSKKLLLSDSGFYLCAWSTDLNLYYGYTFGSGTRLTVV.

The chain has TRBV19 and TRBJ2-7; D perhaps matches TRBD2 (5 bases). The CDR3 sequence is 13 residues long. The V end was cut by 3 bases, the J end by 2 bases, with 8 bases between. Per germline, CDR1 LNHDA and CDR2 SQIVND (reference sequence). The CDR3 nucleotides are TGTGCCAGTAGTATCGGGATCGCCTACGAGCAGTACTTC. Translated, it gives CASSIGIAYEQYF. The entire variable domain, with the rest obtained from reference TRBV19 and TRBJ2-7, is as follows: DGGITQSPKYLFRKEGQNVTLSCEQNLNHDAMYWYRQDPGQGLRLIYYSQIVNDFQKGDIAEGYSVSREKKESFPLTVTSAQKNPTAFYLCASSIGIAYEQYFGPGTRLTVT.

This clone appeared once. The sample holds other DNA sequences that translate to the same CDR3. This chain links TRBV5-1 with TRBJ2-7, with 8 bases matching TRBD2. This CDR3 comprises 14 residues. Germline V gene data show CDR1 as SGHRS and CDR2 as YFSETQ. The J segment lost 2 bases and the V segment lost 1 base, leaving 2 bases of the junction unmatched. The CDR3 here is CASSLRGGTYEQYF. CDR3 nucleotide sequence: TGCGCCAGCAGCTTGCGGGGGGGGACCTACGAGCAGTACTTC. Together with reference TRBV5-1 and TRBJ2-7, the CDR3 gives the full variable domain: KAGVTQTPRYLIKTRGQQVTLSCSPISGHRSVSWYQQTPGQGLQFLFEYFSETQRNKGNFPGRFSGRQFSNSRSEMNVSTLELGDSALYLCASSLRGGTYEQYFGPGTRLTVT.

The chain joins TRBV6-5 to TRBJ2-4; 9 bases agree with TRBD1. The CDR3 runs to 15 residues. CDR1 and CDR2 from the germline V gene are MNHEY and SVGAGI. Trimming took 6 bases from V and 6 from J; bases not matched to a gene: 9. The CDR3 coding sequence is TGTGCCAGCAGACCTGGGACAGGGCGGTTAAACATTCAGTACTTC. It specifies CASRPGTGRLNIQYF.

The chain has TRBV9 and TRBJ1-1, with a possible D match to TRBD1 (6 bases). Trimming left V 0 bases short and J 1 base short, with 10 bases between. Germline loops: CDR1 SGDLS, CDR2 YYNGEE. This CDR3 spans 15 amino acids. CDR3 sequence: CASSVGQDGNTEAFF. The CDR3 nucleotides read TGTGCCAGCAGCGTAGGACAGGATGGGAACACTGAAGCTTTCTTT.

V usage is TRBV9 and J usage is TRBJ2-5; D is perhaps TRBD1 (5 bases). CDR1 SGDLS and CDR2 YYNGEE come from the germline V gene. CDR3 length equals 15 residues. Trimming removed 0 bases at V and 5 bases at J, with 14 bases between. CDR3 nucleotide sequence: TGTGCCAGCAGCGTAGGGACATTGTTATGGGAGACCCAGTACTTC. Translating gives CASSVGTLLWETQYF. Full variable domain (outside the CDR3, taken from reference TRBV9 and TRBJ2-5): DSGVTQTPKHLITATGQRVTLRCSPRSGDLSVYWYQQSLDQGLQFLIQYYNGEERAKGNILERFSAQQFPDLHSELNLSSLELGDSALYFCASSVGTLLWETQYFGPGTRLLVL.

The CDR3 DNA is TGCAGCGTCCGAACAGGGAGCACTGAAGCTTTCTTT. This sequence encodes CSVRTGSTEAFF. The genes are TRBV29-1 and TRBJ1-1; maybe TRBD1 (6 bases). CDR3 size: 12 residues. CDR1 and CDR2 from the germline V gene are SQVTM and ANQGSEA. Trimming stripped 6 bases from V and 4 bases from J, with 12 bases between.

V is TRBV4-1 and J is TRBJ2-7; 8 positions agree with TRBD1. Unmatched junction bases numbered 20, after V lost 0 bases and J lost 4 bases. Per germline, CDR1 MGHRA and CDR2 YSYEKL. The CDR3 runs 20 residues. The CDR3 DNA reads as TGCGCCAGCAGCCAAGACGGAGGGGTCTCAGGGGGCCCGCCTCTGTACGAGCAGTACTTC. Translation gives CASSQDGGVSGGPPLYEQYF.